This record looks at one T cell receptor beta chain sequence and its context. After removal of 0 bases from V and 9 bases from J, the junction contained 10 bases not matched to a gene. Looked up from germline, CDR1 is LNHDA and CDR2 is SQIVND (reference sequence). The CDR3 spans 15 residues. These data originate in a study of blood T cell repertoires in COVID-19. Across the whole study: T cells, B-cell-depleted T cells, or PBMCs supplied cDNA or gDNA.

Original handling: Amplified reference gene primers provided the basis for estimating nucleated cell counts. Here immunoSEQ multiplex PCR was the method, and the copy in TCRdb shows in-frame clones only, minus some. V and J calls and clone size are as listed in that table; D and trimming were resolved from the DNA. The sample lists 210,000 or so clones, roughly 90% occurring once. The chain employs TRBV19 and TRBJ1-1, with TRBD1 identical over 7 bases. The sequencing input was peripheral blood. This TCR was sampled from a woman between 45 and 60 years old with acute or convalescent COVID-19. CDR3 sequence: CASSIDYRGSSKAFF. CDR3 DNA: TGTGCCAGTAGTATAGATTACAGGGGATCTTCGAAAGCTTTCTTT.